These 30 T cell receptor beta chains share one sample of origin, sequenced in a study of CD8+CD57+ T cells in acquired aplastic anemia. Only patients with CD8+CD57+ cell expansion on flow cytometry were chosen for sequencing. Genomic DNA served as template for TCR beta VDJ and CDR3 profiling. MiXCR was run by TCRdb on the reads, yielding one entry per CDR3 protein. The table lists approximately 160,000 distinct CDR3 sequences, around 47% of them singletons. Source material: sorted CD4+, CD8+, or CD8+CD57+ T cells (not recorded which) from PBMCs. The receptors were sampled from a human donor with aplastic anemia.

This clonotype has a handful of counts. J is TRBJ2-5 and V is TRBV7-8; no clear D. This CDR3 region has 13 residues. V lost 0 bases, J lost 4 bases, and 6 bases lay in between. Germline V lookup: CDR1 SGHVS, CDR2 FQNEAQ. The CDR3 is CASSLAGSETQYF. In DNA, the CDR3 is TGTGCCAGCAGCTTAGCGGGGTCAGAGACCCAGTACTTC. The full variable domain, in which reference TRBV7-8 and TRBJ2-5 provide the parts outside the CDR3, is GAGVSQSPRYKVAKRGQDVALRCDPISGHVSLFWYQQALGQGPEFLTYFQNEAQLDKSGLPSDRFFAERPEGSVSTLKIQRTQQEDSAVYLCASSLAGSETQYFGPGTRLLVL.

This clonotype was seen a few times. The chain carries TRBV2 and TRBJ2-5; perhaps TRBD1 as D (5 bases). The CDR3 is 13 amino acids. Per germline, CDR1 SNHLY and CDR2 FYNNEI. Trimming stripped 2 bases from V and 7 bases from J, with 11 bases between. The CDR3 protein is CASSEQGEGTQYF. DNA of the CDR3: TGTGCCAGCAGTGAACAGGGTGAAGGGACCCAGTACTTC.

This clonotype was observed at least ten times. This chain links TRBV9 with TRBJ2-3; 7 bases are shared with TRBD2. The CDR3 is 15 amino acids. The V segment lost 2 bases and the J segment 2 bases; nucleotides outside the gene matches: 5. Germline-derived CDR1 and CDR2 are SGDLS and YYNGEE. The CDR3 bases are TGTGCCAGCAGCGTGAGACTAGCTGCCACAGATACGCAGTATTTT. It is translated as CASSVRLAATDTQYF.

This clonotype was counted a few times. In DNA, the CDR3 is TGTGCCAGCAGCTTCCAAGGACAGAACACTGAAGCTTTCTTT. This sequence encodes CASSFQGQNTEAFF. This chain joins TRBV5-4 and TRBJ1-1, with D possibly TRBD1 on 5 matching bases. Germline V lookup: CDR1 SGHNT, CDR2 YYREEE (reference sequence). V shed 2 bases and J shed 1 base, with 9 bases lying between them. The CDR3 runs 14 residues. The whole variable domain, remainder taken from reference TRBV5-4 and TRBJ1-1, is ETGVTQSPTHLIKTRGQQVTLRCSSQSGHNTVSWYQQALGQGPQFIFQYYREEENGRGNFPPRFSGLQFPNYSSELNVNALELDDSALYLCASSFQGQNTEAFFGQGTRLTVV.

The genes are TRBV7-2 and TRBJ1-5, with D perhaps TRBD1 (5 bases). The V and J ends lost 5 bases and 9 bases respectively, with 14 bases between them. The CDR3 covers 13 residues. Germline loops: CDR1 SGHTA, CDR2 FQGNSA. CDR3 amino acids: CASSPGPQVPQHF. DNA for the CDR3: TGTGCCAGCAGCCCGGGACCGCAAGTGCCCCAGCATTTT.

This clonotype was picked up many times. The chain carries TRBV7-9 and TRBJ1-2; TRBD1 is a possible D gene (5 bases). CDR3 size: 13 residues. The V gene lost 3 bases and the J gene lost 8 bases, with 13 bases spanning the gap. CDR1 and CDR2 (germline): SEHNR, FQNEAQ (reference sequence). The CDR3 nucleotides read TGTGCCAGCAGCTTCGGGACGAGGGTGGGCTACACCTTC. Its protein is CASSFGTRVGYTF.

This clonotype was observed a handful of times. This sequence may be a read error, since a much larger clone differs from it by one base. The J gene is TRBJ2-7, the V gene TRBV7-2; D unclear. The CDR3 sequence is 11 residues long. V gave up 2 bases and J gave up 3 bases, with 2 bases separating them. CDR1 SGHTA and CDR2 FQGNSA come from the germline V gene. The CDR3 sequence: CASSLIYEQYV. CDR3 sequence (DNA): TGTGCCAGCAGCTTAATCTACGAGCAGTACGTC.

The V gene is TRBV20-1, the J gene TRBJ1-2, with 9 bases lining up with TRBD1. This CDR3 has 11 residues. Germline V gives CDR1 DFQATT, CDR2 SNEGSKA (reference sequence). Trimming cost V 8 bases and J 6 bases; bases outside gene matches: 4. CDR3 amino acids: CSTRTGDGYTF. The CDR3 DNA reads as TGCAGTACGAGGACAGGGGATGGCTACACCTTC.

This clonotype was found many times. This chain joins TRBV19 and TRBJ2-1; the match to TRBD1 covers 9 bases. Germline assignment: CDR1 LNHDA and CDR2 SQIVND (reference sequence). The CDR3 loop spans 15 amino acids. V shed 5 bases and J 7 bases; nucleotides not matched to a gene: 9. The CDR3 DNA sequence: TGTGCCAGTAGTGGGGGACAGGGCATTAGAAATGAGCAGTTCTTC. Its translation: CASSGGQGIRNEQFF. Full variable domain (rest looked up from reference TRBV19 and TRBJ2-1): DGGITQSPKYLFRKEGQNVTLSCEQNLNHDAMYWYRQDPGQGLRLIYYSQIVNDFQKGDIAEGYSVSREKKESFPLTVTSAQKNPTAFYLCASSGGQGIRNEQFFGPGTRLTVL.

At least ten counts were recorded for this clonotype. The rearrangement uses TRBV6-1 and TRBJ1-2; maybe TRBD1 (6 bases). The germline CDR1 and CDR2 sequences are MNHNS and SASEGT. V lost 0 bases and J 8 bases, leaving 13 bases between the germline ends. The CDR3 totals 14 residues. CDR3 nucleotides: TGTGCCAGCAGTGAAGCGCTCGGGGGCCTAGGCTACACCTTC. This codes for CASSEALGGLGYTF.

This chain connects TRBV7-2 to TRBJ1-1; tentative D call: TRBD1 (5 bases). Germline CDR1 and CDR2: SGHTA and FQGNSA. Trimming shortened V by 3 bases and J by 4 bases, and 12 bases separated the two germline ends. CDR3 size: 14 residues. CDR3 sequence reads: CASSLGQYFTEAFF. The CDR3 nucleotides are TGTGCCAGCAGCTTGGGGCAGTACTTCACTGAAGCTTTCTTT.

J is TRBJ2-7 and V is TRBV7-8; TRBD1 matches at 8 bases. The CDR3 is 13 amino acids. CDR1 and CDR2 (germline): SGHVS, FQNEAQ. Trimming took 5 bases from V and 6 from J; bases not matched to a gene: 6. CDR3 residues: CASSDRGPLEQYV. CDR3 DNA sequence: TGTGCCAGCAGCGACAGGGGCCCCCTCGAGCAGTACGTC.

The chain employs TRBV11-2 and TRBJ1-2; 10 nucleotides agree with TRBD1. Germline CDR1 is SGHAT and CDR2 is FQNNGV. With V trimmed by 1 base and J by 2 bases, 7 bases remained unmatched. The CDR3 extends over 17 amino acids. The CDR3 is CASSLVGTGVGNYGYTF. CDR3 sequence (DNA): TGTGCCAGCAGCTTAGTTGGGACAGGGGTCGGAAACTATGGCTACACCTTC.

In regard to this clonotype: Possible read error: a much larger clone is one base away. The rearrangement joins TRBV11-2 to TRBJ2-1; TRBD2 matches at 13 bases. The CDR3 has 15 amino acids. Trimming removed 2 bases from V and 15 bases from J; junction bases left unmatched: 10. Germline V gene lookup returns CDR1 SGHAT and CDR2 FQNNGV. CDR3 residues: CASSLPGGTSGIPFF. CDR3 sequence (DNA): TGTGCCAGCAGCTTACCCGGGGGGACTAGCGGGATTCCGTTCTTC. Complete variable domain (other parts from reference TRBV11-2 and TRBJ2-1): EAGVAQSPRYKIIEKRQSVAFWCNPISGHATLYWYQQILGQGPKLLIQFQNNGVVDDSQLPKDRFSAERLKGVDSTLKIQPAKLEDSAVYLCASSLPGGTSGIPFFGPGTRLTVL.

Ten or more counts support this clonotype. The CDR3 spells CASSQRSETQYF. CDR3 DNA sequence: TGTGCCAGCAGCCAGCGGTCAGAGACCCAGTACTTC. The chain combines TRBV7-2 with TRBJ2-5, with D perhaps matching TRBD2 (5 bases). Germline lookup yields CDR1 SGHTA and CDR2 FQGNSA. Trimming took off 5 bases at V and 4 bases at J, with 8 bases between the two ends. The CDR3 is 12 residues long.

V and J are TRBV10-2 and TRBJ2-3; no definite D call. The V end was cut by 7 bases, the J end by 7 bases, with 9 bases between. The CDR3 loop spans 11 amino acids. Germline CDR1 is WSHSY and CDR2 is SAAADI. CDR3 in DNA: TGCGCCAGCAAGACCAGTTATACGCAGTATTTT. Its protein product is CASKTSYTQYF.

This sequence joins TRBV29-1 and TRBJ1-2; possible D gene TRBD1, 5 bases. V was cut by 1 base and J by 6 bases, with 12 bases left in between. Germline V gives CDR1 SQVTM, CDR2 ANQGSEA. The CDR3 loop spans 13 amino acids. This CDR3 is CSVEGGRVDGYTF. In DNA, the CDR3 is TGCAGCGTTGAAGGGGGACGGGTTGATGGCTACACCTTC.

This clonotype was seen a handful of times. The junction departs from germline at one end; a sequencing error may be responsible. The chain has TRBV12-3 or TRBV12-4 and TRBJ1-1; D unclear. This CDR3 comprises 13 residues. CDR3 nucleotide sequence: TGTGCCAGCAGTTACGAGGGTTTAACTGAAGCTTCCTTT. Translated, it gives CASSYEGLTEASF.

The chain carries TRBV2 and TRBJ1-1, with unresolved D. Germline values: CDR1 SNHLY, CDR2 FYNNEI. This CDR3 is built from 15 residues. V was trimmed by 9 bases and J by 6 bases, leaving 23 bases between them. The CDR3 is CASSRAPIIFSEAFF. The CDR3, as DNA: TGTGCCAGTAGCCGGGCCCCCATTATATTCTCTGAAGCTTTCTTT.

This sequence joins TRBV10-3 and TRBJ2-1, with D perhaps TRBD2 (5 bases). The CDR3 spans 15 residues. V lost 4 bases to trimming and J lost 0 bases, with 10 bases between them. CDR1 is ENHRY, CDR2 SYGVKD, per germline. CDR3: CAISGAGHSYNEQFF. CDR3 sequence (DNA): TGTGCCATCAGTGGGGCGGGCCACTCCTACAATGAGCAGTTCTTC.

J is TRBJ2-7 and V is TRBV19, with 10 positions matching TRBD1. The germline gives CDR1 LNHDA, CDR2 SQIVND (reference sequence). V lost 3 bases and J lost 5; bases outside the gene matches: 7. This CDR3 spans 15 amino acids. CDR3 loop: CASSITGQGIHEQYV. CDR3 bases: TGTGCCAGTAGTATCACGGGACAGGGGATCCACGAGCAGTACGTC.

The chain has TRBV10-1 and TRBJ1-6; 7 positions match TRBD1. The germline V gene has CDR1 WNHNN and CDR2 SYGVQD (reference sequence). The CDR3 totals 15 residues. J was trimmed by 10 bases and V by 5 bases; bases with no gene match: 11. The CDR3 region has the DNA TGCGCCAGCAGTAACGTCGGACAGGCTAGGTCACCCCTCCACTTT. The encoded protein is CASSNVGQARSPLHF.

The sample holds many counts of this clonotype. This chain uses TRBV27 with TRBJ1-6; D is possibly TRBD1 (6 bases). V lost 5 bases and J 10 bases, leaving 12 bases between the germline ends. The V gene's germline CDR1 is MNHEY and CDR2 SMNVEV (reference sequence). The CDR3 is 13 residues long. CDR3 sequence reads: CASSLGGLSPLHF. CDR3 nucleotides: TGTGCCAGCAGTCTAGGGGGGTTATCACCCCTCCACTTT.

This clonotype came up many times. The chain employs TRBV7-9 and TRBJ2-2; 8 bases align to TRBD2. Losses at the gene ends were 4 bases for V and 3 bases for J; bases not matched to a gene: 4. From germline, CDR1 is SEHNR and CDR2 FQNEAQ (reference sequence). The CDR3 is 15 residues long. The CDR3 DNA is TGTGCCAGCAGCTCGGGACTAGAATACACCGGGGAGCTGTTTTTT. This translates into CASSSGLEYTGELFF. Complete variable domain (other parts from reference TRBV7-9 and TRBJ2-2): DTGVSQNPRHKITKRGQNVTFRCDPISEHNRLYWYRQTLGQGPEFLTYFQNEAQLEKSRLLSDRFSAERPKGSFSTLEIQRTEQGDSAMYLCASSSGLEYTGELFFGEGSRLTVL.

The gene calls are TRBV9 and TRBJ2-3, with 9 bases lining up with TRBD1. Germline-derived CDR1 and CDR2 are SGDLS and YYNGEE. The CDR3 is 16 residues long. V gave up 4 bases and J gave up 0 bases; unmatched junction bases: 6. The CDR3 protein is CASSLFGTGSTDTQYF. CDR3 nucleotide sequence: TGTGCCAGCAGCTTGTTTGGGACAGGGAGCACAGATACGCAGTATTTT.

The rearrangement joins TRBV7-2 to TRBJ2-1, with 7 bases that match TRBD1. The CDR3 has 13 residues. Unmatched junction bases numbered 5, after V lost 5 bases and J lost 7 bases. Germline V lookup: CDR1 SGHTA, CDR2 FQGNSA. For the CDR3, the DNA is TGTGCCAGCAGCCGACAGGGAAGGAATGAGCAGTTCTTC. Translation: CASSRQGRNEQFF.

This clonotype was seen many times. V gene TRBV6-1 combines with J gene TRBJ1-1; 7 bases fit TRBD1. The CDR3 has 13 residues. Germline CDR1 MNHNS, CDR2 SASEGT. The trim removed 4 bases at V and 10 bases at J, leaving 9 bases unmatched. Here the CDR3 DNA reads TGTGCCAGCAGTGTATCGATACAGGGGACAGCTTTCTTT. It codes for CASSVSIQGTAFF.

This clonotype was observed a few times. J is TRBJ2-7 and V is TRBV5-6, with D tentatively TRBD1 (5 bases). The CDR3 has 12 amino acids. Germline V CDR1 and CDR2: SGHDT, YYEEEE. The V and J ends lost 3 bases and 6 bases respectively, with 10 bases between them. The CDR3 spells CASSWAGSEQYF. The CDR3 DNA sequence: TGTGCCAGCAGCTGGGCAGGGTCCGAGCAGTACTTC.

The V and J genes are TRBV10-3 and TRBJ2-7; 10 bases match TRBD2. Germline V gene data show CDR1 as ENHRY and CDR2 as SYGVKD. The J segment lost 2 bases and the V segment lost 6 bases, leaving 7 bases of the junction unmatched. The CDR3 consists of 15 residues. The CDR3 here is CAIRDHSGRTYEQYF. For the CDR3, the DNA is TGTGCCATCAGGGACCATAGCGGGAGGACCTACGAGCAGTACTTC.

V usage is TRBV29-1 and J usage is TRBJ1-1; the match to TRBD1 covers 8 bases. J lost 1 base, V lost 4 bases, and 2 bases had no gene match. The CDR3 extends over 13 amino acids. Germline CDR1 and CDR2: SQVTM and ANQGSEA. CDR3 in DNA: TGCAGCGTTGCCGGACAGGGGAACACTGAAGCTTTCTTT. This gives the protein CSVAGQGNTEAFF.